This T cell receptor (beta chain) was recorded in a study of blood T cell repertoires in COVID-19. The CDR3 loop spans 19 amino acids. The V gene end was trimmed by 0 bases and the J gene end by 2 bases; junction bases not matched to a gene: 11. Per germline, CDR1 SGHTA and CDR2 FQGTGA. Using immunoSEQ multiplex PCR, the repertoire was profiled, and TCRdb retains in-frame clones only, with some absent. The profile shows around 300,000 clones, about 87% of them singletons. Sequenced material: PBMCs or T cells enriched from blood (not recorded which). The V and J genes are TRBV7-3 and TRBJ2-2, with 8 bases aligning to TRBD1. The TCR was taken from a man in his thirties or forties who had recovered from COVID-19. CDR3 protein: CASSLTFRGRRVNTGELFF. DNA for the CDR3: TGTGCCAGCAGCTTAACATTCAGGGGGCGAAGGGTTAACACCGGGGAGCTGTTTTTT.